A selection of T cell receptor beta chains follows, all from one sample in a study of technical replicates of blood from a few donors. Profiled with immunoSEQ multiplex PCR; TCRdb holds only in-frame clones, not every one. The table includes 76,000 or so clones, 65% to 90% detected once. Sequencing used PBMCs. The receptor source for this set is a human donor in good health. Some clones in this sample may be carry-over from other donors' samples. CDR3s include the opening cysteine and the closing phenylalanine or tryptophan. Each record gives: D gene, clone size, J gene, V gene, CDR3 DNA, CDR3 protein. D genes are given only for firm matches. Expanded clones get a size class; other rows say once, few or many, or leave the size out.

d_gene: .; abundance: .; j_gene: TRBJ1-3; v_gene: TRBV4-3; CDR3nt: TGCGCCAGCAGCCAAGACAGGACTATGGGTGACACCATATATTTT; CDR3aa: CASSQDRTMGDTIYF
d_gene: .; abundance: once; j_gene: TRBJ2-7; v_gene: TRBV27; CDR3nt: TGTGCCAGTAAGCAGGGTCATCTCTCCTACGAGCAGTACTTC; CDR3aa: CASKQGHLSYEQYF
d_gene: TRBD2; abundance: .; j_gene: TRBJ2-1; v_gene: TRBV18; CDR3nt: TGTGCCAGCTCACCAAGGACTAGCGGGGTTAGCTCCTACAATGAGCAGTTCTTC; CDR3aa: CASSPRTSGVSSYNEQFF
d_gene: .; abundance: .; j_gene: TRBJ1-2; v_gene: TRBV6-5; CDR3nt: TGTGCCAGCAGTCACTTCCAACAGGCTCTCTATGGCTACACCTTC; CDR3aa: CASSHFQQALYGYTF
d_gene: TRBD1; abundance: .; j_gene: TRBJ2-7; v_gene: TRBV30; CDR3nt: TGTGCCTGGAACAGGGGGCGCTCCTACGAGCAGTACTTC; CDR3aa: CAWNRGRSYEQYF
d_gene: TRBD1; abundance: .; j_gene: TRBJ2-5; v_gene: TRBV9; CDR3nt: TGTGCCAGCAGCCCGGGACAGCACCAGGAGACCCAGTACTTC; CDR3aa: CASSPGQHQETQYF
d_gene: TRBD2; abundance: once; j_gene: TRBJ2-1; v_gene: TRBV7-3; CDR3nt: TGTGCCAGCAGCCAGACCGGGACTAGCCTCAATGAGCAGTTCTTC; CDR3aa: CASSQTGTSLNEQFF
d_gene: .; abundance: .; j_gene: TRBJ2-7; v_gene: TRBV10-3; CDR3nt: TGTGCCATCAGTGAGAGCAGGGTTTACGAGCAGTACTTC; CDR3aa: CAISESRVYEQYF
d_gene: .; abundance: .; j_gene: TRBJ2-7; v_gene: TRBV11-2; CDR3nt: TGTGCCAGCAGCCCGTGGCGGGACCCGAGCTCCTACGAGCAGTACTTC; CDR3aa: CASSPWRDPSSYEQYF
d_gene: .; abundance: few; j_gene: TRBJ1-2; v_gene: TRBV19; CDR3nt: TGTGCCAGTAGTCGCAGGGGTATGTATGGCTACACCTTC; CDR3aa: CASSRRGMYGYTF
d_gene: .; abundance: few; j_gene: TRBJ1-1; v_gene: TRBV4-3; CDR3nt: TGCGCCAGCAGCCAACTGGGAGACGGGGAAGCTTTCTTT; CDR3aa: CASSQLGDGEAFF
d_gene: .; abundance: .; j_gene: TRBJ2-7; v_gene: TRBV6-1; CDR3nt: TGTGCCAGCAGTGAAGCGGGGCGGTGGGCGAACTCCTACGAGCAGTACTTC; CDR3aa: CASSEAGRWANSYEQYF
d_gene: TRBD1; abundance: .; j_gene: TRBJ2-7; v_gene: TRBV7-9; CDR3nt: TGTGCCAGCAGCCTCGACAGGGGGAGCTCCTACGAGCAGTACTTC; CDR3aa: CASSLDRGSSYEQYF
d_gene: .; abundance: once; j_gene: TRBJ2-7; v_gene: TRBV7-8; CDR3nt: TGTGCCAGCAGCCAGAGCCGGGACACCTACGAGCAGTACTTC; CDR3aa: CASSQSRDTYEQYF
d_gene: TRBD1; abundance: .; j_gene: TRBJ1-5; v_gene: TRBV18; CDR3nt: TGTGCCAGCCAAGGACAGGCAAATCAGCCCCAGCATTTT; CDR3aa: CASQGQANQPQHF
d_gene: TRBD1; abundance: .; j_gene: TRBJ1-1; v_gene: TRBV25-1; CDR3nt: TGTGCCAGCAGTGAATATTGGCCCGGACAGGGGGCGAGAACTGAAGCTTTCTTT; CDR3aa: CASSEYWPGQGARTEAFF
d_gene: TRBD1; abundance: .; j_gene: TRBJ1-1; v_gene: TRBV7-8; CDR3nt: TGTGCCAGTAGGACAGGCCCGAACACTGAAGCTTTCTTT; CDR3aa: CASRTGPNTEAFF
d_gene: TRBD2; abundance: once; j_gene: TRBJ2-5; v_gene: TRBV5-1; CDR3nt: TGCGCCAGCAGCCCAATGACTAGCGGAGGGGTAGAGACCCAGTACTTC; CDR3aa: CASSPMTSGGVETQYF
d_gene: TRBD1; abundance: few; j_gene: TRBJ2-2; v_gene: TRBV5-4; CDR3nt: TGTGCCAGCAGCTCGGGACAGTACACCGGGGAGCTGTTTTTT; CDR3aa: CASSSGQYTGELFF
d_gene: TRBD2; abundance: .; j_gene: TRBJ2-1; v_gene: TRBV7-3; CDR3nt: TGTGCCAGCAGCTTAGCTGCTGGAGCGGGGGGCTCCTACAATGAGCAGTTCTTC; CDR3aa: CASSLAAGAGGSYNEQFF
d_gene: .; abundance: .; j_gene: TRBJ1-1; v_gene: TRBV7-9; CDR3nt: TGTGCCAGCAGCTTAGATTTGGTCGGCACTGAAGCTTTCTTT; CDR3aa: CASSLDLVGTEAFF
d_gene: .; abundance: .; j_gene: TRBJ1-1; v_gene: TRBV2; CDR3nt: TGTGCCAGCAACAAGGGGTGGAACACTGAAGCTTTCTTT; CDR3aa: CASNKGWNTEAFF
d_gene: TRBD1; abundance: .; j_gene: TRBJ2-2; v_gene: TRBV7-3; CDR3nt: TGTGCCAGCAGCTTGACAGGGGGTGTCGGGGAGCTGTTTTTT; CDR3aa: CASSLTGGVGELFF
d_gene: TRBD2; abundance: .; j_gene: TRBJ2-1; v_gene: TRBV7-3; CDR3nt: TGTGCCAGCAGCGCAATTGGGGGGGGTGCCTACAATGAGCAGTTCTTC; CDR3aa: CASSAIGGGAYNEQFF
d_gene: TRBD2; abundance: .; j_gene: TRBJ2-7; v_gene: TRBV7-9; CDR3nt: TGTGCCAGCAGCCCCCGTACGGGCGGGAGCTCGAGCGAGCAGTACTTC; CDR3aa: CASSPRTGGSSSEQYF
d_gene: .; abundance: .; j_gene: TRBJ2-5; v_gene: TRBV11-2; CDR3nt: TGTGCCAGCAGCTTAATGAGGGAAGAGACCCAGTACTTC; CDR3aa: CASSLMREETQYF
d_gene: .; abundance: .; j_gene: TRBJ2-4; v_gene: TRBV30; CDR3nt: TGTGCCTGGAGTCGGGCAGGGCAAGCCAAAAACATTCAGTACTTC; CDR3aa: CAWSRAGQAKNIQYF
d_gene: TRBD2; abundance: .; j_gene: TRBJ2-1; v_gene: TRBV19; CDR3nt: TGTGCCAGTAGTATAGTTACTAGCGGGGGGGCGGAGCAGTTCTTC; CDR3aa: CASSIVTSGGAEQFF
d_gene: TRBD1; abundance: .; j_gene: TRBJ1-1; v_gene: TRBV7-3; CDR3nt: TGTGCCAGCAGCCGGGACAGGAACACTGAAGCTTTCTTT; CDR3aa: CASSRDRNTEAFF
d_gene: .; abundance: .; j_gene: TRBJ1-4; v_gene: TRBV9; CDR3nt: TGTGCCAGCAGCGTAGGTGTGGGGGCTACTAATGAAAAACTGTTTTTT; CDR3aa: CASSVGVGATNEKLFF
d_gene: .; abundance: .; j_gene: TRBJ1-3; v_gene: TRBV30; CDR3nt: TGTGCCTGGAGTGTAGGGGGCTCTGGAAACACCATATATTTT; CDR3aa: CAWSVGGSGNTIYF
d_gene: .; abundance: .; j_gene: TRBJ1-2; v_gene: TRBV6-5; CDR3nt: TGTGCCAGCAGCCGAGACGGAGAAAACTATGGCTACACCTTC; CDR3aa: CASSRDGENYGYTF
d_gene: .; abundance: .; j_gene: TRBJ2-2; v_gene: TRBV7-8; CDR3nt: TGTGCCAGCAAACCCCCGATCAGGTTTGACACCGGGGAGCTGTTTTTT; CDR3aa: CASKPPIRFDTGELFF
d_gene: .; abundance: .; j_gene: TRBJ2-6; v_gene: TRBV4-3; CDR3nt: TGCGCCAGCAGCCACGTATCTGGGGCCAACGTCCTGACTTTC; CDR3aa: CASSHVSGANVLTF
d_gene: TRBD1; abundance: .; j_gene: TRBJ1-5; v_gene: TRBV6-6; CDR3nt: TGTGCCGGGGGGGAGACAGGGGACAATCAGCCCCAGCATTTT; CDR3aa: CAGGETGDNQPQHF
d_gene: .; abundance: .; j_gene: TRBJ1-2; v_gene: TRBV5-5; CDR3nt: TGTGCCAGCACCATGAGGGGGAAAGGCTACACCTTC; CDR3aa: CASTMRGKGYTF
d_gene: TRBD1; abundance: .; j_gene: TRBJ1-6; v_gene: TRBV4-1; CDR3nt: TGCGCCAGCAGCCGTGGACAGGGACCTAATTCACCCCTCCACTTT; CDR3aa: CASSRGQGPNSPLHF
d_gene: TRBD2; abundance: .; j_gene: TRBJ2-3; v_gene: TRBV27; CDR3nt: TGTGCCAGCAGTTTATCCCGGCGGGGGGCCGATACGCAGTATTTT; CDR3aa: CASSLSRRGADTQYF
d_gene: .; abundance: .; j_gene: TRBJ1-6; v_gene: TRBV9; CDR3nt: TGTGCCAGCAGCCCCTCCGGGGGGCCGGGGAATTCACCCCTCCACTTT; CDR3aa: CASSPSGGPGNSPLHF
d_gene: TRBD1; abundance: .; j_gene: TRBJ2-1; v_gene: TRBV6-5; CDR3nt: TGTGCCAGTACTTATAGGGGACAGGGTTTTGGTGAGCAGTTCTTC; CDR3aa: CASTYRGQGFGEQFF
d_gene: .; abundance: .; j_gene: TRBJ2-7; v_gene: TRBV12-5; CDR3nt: TGTGCTAGTGGGTACACAGGGCGCTACGAGCAGTACTTC; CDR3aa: CASGYTGRYEQYF
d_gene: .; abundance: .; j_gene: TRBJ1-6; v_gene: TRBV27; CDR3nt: TGTGCCAGCAGCCTCGGCAGAGCGAATAATTCACCCCTCCACTTT; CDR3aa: CASSLGRANNSPLHF